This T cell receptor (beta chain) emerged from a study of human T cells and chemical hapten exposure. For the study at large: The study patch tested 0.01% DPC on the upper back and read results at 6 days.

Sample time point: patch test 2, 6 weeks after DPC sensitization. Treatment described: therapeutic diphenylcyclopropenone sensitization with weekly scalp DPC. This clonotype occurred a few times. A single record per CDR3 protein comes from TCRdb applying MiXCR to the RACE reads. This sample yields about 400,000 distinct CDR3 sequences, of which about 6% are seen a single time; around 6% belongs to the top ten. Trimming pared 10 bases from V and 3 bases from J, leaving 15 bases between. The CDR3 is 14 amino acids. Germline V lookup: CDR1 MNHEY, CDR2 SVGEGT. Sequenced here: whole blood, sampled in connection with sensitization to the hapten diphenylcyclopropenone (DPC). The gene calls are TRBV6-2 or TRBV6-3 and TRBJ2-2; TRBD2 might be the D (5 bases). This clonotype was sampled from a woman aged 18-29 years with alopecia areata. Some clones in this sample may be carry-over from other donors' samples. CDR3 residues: CATLASLYTGELFF. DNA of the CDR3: TGTGCCACTCTAGCTTCGCTGTACACCGGGGAGCTGTTTTTT.